The clone carrying this T cell receptor beta chain was counted many times. Its antigen is not identified. The donors were all healthy and Caucasian. The sample comes from a study of identical twins. Study conclusions and caveats: The abundant beta clonotypes from cord blood had fewer insertions, and memory repertoires had none of this. Twins showed weaker excess sharing in their beta out-of-frame sequences. One should note that invariant MAIT and iNKT cells could partly confound zero-insertion analyses.

In TCRdb, the 5' RACE reads were re-called with MiXCR into one record per CDR3 protein. The sample yields just under 550,000 distinct CDR3 sequences, roughly 15% seen once. The germline CDR1 and CDR2 sequences are MDHEN and SYDVKM. V lost 5 bases to trimming and J lost 0 bases; unmatched junction nucleotides: 3. The CDR3 totals 14 residues. Separately, the same data were catalogued under a study of yellow fever vaccine responses in identical twins.

Sequencing was performed on CD4+ T cells sorted from blood. The clonotype originates from a woman younger than 30 in good health. The chain recombines TRBV28 with TRBJ1-2; TRBD1 matches at 7 bases. This CDR3 reads CASSTGTANYGYTF. The CDR3 DNA reads as TGTGCCAGCAGTACCGGGACAGCTAACTATGGCTACACCTTC.